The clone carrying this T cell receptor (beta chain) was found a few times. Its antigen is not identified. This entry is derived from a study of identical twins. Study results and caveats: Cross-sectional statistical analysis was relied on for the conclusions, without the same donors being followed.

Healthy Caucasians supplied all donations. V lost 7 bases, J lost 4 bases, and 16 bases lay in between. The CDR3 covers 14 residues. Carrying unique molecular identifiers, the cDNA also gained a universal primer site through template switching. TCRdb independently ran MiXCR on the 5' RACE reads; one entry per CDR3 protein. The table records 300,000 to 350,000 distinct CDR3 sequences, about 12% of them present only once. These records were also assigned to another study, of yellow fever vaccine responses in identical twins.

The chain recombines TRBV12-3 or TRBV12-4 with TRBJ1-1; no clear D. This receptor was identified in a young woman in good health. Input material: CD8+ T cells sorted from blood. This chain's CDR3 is CASTPSRPGTEAFF. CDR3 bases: TGTGCCAGCACTCCTTCTCGGCCGGGCACTGAAGCTTTCTTT.